Listed below are T cell receptor beta chains from one sample, sequenced in a study of T cells in Graves' hyperthyroidism and ophthalmopathy. TCRdb re-called the multiplex PCR reads through MiXCR, storing one row per CDR3 protein. The data contain over 300,000 distinct CDR3 sequences, about 14% of them singletons. The material sequenced was blood. These TCRs come from an older woman with Graves' hyperthyroidism. Each CDR3 is given with its conserved first and last residue. D genes are given only for firm matches. Size values are once, few and many counts, or a class for expanded clones, and some rows have none.

j_call v_call d_call clone_size cdr3_aa cdr3_nt
TRBJ2-7 TRBV12-5 TRBD1 many CASGFYPGQGAYEQYF TGTGCTAGTGGTTTTTACCCGGGACAGGGGGCTTACGAGCAGTACTTC
TRBJ2-3 TRBV20-1 . once CSAIPPITDTQYF TGCAGTGCAATCCCACCTATCACAGATACGCAGTATTTT
TRBJ2-1 TRBV7-2 TRBD2 many CASSNLAGVGEQFF TGTGCCAGCAGTAATCTAGCGGGAGTAGGAGAGCAGTTCTTC
TRBJ2-3 TRBV28 . many CASSLGTLRGDTQYF TGTGCCAGCAGTTTAGGGACGCTGCGGGGAGATACGCAGTATTTT
TRBJ2-1 TRBV2 TRBD2 many CASRPGLAGYEQFF TGTGCCAGCAGGCCGGGACTAGCGGGATATGAGCAGTTCTTC
TRBJ2-7 TRBV20-1 . many CSASRRRSYEQYF TGCAGTGCTAGTAGGCGGAGATCCTACGAGCAGTACTTC
TRBJ1-6 TRBV28 . . CATGGGFGNSPLHF TGTGCCACTGGGGGGGGCTTCGGGAATTCACCCCTCCACTTT
TRBJ2-7 TRBV7-8 TRBD2 many CASSFLAGDYEQYF TGTGCCAGCAGCTTCTTGGCGGGGGACTACGAGCAGTACTTC
TRBJ2-3 TRBV7-3 . once CASSLRGFNTDTQYF TGTGCCAGCAGCCTTCGCGGTTTTAACACAGATACGCAGTATTTT
TRBJ2-1 TRBV5-8 TRBD2 many CASSSQAGGAYNEQFF TGTGCCAGCAGCTCCCAAGCGGGAGGGGCCTACAATGAGCAGTTCTTC
TRBJ2-7 TRBV24-1 TRBD2 many CATSDLRASGAYEQYF TGTGCCACCAGTGATTTGCGCGCTAGCGGAGCCTACGAGCAGTACTTC
TRBJ2-1 TRBV30 . many CAWRARSGANNEQFF TGTGCCTGGAGGGCCCGGAGCGGAGCTAACAATGAGCAGTTCTTC
TRBJ1-2 TRBV6-6 TRBD1 many CASSYLGTVANYGYTF TGTGCCAGCAGTTACCTAGGGACAGTCGCTAACTATGGCTACACCTTC
TRBJ2-1 TRBV19 TRBD2 . CASSISSFSRTSGIHEQFF TGTGCCAGTAGTATATCCTCTTTCTCCCGGACTAGCGGGATCCATGAGCAGTTCTTC
TRBJ2-7 TRBV14 . few CASSQWGLSYEQYF TGTGCCAGCAGCCAATGGGGGCTCTCCTACGAGCAGTACTTC
TRBJ2-1 TRBV7-2 TRBD2 many CASSAPQAGGPRRDEQFF TGTGCCAGCAGCGCCCCCCAAGCGGGAGGCCCCCGGAGGGATGAGCAGTTCTTC
TRBJ2-2 TRBV20-1 TRBD1 . CSASNRDRPNTGELFF TGCAGTGCATCTAACCGGGACAGGCCGAACACCGGGGAGCTGTTTTTT
TRBJ1-1 TRBV2 . many CASKAPMGEMNTEAFF TGTGCCAGCAAAGCCCCGATGGGGGAGATGAACACTGAAGCTTTCTTT
TRBJ2-1 TRBV3-1 . many CASSDLNNEQFF TGTGCCAGCAGCGACCTTAACAATGAGCAGTTCTTC
TRBJ2-5 TRBV20-1 . many CSAQDGQETQYF TGCAGTGCTCAGGACGGCCAAGAGACCCAGTACTTC
TRBJ2-2 TRBV19 TRBD2 . CASRTGTRGLGELFF TGTGCCAGTAGAACCGGGACTAGAGGTCTCGGGGAGCTGTTTTTT
TRBJ2-1 TRBV18 TRBD2 many CASSPRSGGDEQFF TGTGCCAGCTCACCACGGTCGGGAGGCGATGAGCAGTTCTTC
TRBJ2-7 TRBV20-1 . many CSAAWTMDEQYF TGCAGTGCCGCTTGGACCATGGACGAGCAGTACTTC
TRBJ2-5 TRBV5-6 TRBD1 many CASSLTGGIEETQYF TGTGCCAGCAGCTTGACAGGGGGGATAGAGGAGACCCAGTACTTC
TRBJ2-3 TRBV20-1 TRBD2 many CSARPTSGRGTDTQYF TGCAGTGCTAGACCCACTAGCGGGAGGGGCACAGATACGCAGTATTTT
TRBJ1-3 TRBV20-1 . . CSAKDRTLFGNTIYF TGCAGTGCTAAGGACAGAACACTATTCGGAAACACCATATATTTT
TRBJ1-2 TRBV12-3/TRBV12-4 . many CASSFDWTVSNYGYTF TGTGCCAGCAGTTTCGATTGGACAGTCTCTAACTATGGCTACACCTTC
TRBJ1-5 TRBV27 . . CASSLFGGTVGAQHF TGTGCCAGCAGTTTGTTTGGGGGAACCGTAGGGGCCCAGCATTTT
TRBJ2-1 TRBV19 TRBD2 many CASSTASGSITYNEQFF TGTGCCAGTAGTACGGCTAGCGGGAGTATCACCTACAATGAGCAGTTCTTC
TRBJ2-1 TRBV7-7 TRBD2 many CASSLDLADPYNEQFF TGTGCTAGCAGCTTAGACCTAGCGGACCCCTACAATGAGCAGTTCTTC
TRBJ2-1 TRBV20-1 TRBD2 many CSARTPGLAGGLLSSYNEQFF TGCAGTGCTAGAACTCCGGGACTAGCGGGAGGCCTGTTAAGCTCCTACAATGAGCAGTTCTTC
TRBJ1-1 TRBV18 TRBD1 many CASSPRDSALRTEAFF TGTGCCAGCTCACCGAGGGACAGCGCCCTACGCACTGAAGCTTTCTTT
TRBJ1-1 TRBV3-1 . . CASSQTYTEAFF TGTGCCAGCAGCCAAACTTACACTGAAGCTTTCTTT
TRBJ2-7 TRBV7-9 TRBD2 many CASRGGVAPGDEQYF TGTGCCAGCAGGGGGGGGGTTGCGCCAGGAGACGAGCAGTACTTC